The rows below give T cell receptor beta chains drawn from one sample of a study of T cell repertoires in cytomegalovirus infection. TCRdb used MiXCR to reprocess the reads, holding one entry per CDR3 protein. Here the sample spans about 180,000 distinct CDR3 sequences, 13% to 15% being singletons. The material sequenced was PBMCs. The source is a human donor in good health (CMV status not recorded). Some clones in this sample may be carry-over from other donors' samples. The CDR3 runs from the conserved cysteine through the conserved F or W. A D gene is named only where the DNA matches it firmly. Size values are once, few and many counts, or a class for expanded clones, and some rows have none.

j_gene	abundance	d_gene	v_gene	CDR3aa	CDR3nt
TRBJ2-5	many	TRBD2	TRBV4-3	CASSLGGGPRETQYF	TGCGCCAGCAGCCTCGGGGGGGGGCCGCGAGAGACCCAGTACTTC
TRBJ1-2	-	TRBD1	TRBV7-2	CASSLPPGTGTEWSYGYIF	TGTGCCAGCAGCTTACCCCCGGGGACAGGGACGGAATGGAGCTATGGCTACATCTTC
TRBJ1-5	many	-	TRBV7-3	CACRAFDSNQPQHF	TGTGCCTGTAGGGCATTTGATAGCAATCAGCCCCAGCATTTT
TRBJ2-3	many	-	TRBV7-2	CASSVGWGSTDTQYF	TGTGCCAGCAGCGTCGGCTGGGGGAGCACAGATACGCAGTATTTT
TRBJ2-1	many	TRBD1	TRBV11-2	CASSGGDRGTLSYNEQFF	TGTGCCAGCAGCGGAGGGGACAGGGGAACCCTTTCTTACAATGAGCAGTTCTTC
TRBJ1-2	many	TRBD1	TRBV7-2	CASSSPTGGVGNYGYTF	TGTGCCAGCAGCTCACCGACAGGGGGCGTGGGTAACTATGGCTACACCTTC
TRBJ1-5	few	-	TRBV4-1	CASSPGGPGNQPQHF	TGCGCCAGCAGCCCGGGGGGGCCTGGCAATCAGCCCCAGCATTTT
TRBJ1-1	-	-	TRBV28	CASSSSGRQAEAFF	TGTGCCAGCAGTTCCTCCGGGAGGCAGGCTGAAGCTTTCTTT
TRBJ1-5	many	-	TRBV7-9	CASSLGPNQPQHF	TGTGCCAGCAGCTTAGGGCCCAATCAGCCCCAGCATTTT
TRBJ1-2	many	-	TRBV4-1	CASSQSRRGYGYTF	TGCGCCAGCAGCCAGTCCCGGAGAGGCTATGGCTACACCTTC
TRBJ2-1	many	-	TRBV7-6	CASSLFTQGYNEQFF	TGTGCCAGCAGCTTATTTACCCAAGGTTACAATGAGCAGTTCTTC
TRBJ2-1	many	TRBD2	TRBV28	CACAGGPFNEQFF	TGTGCCTGTGCGGGAGGGCCATTCAATGAGCAGTTCTTC
TRBJ2-1	few	-	TRBV7-3	CASSLGQRDEQFF	TGTGCCAGCAGCTTAGGCCAGCGGGATGAGCAGTTCTTC
TRBJ2-3	many	-	TRBV7-8	CASSPGTDTQYF	TGTGCCAGCAGCCCAGGGACGGATACGCAGTATTTT
TRBJ2-4	many	TRBD2	TRBV7-2	CASSPALAGVKNIQYF	TGTGCCAGCAGCCCCGCGCTAGCGGGTGTCAAAAACATTCAGTACTTC
TRBJ2-5	many	TRBD2	TRBV5-4	CASSSSGRETQYF	TGTGCCAGCAGCTCTAGCGGGAGAGAGACCCAGTACTTC
TRBJ1-6	-	-	TRBV29-1	CSVAVGSRGNSPLHF	TGCAGCGTTGCGGTGGGCTCCCGGGGGAATTCACCCCTCCACTTT
TRBJ2-7	-	TRBD1	TRBV28	CASSRTGGSDEQYF	TGTGCCAGCAGTAGAACAGGGGGCAGCGACGAGCAGTACTTC
TRBJ1-4	many	-	TRBV7-2	CASATGGSNEKLFF	TGTGCCAGCGCCACGGGGGGTTCTAATGAAAAACTGTTTTTT
TRBJ2-5	many	TRBD2	TRBV7-9	CASSPQGLAEETQYF	TGTGCCAGCAGCCCTCAGGGACTAGCGGAAGAGACCCAGTACTTC
TRBJ1-6	-	TRBD1	TRBV7-2	CASSQRTGGGYSPLHF	TGTGCCAGCAGCCAGCGGACAGGGGGCGGGTATTCACCCCTCCACTTT
TRBJ2-1	-	-	TRBV7-6	CASSLVLVNEQFF	TGTGCCAGCAGCTTAGTACTAGTCAATGAGCAGTTCTTC
TRBJ2-3	-	TRBD2	TRBV29-1	CSVDPPGGRDTQYF	TGCAGCGTTGATCCTCCGGGAGGGAGAGATACGCAGTATTTT
TRBJ2-1	-	TRBD2	TRBV4-2	CASSQDPRTSGYNEQFF	TGTGCCAGCAGCCAAGATCCCCGGACTAGCGGATACAATGAGCAGTTCTTC
TRBJ1-1	many	-	TRBV20-1	CSARRDTGNTEAFF	TGCAGTGCTAGGCGGGACACCGGTAACACTGAAGCTTTCTTT
TRBJ2-7	-	-	TRBV5-6	CASSSIGGFSYEQYF	TGTGCCAGCAGCTCCATAGGAGGCTTCTCCTACGAGCAGTACTTC
TRBJ2-5	many	TRBD1	TRBV4-1	CASSQDQGGLQQTQYF	TGCGCCAGCAGCCAAGACCAAGGGGGCCTTCAGCAGACCCAGTACTTC
TRBJ2-3	many	-	TRBV7-8	CASSLPSFPDTQYF	TGTGCCAGCAGCTTGCCTAGCTTCCCAGATACGCAGTATTTT
TRBJ1-1	-	-	TRBV3-1	CASSQDRTEDTEAFF	TGTGCCAGCAGCCAAGATAGGACCGAGGACACTGAAGCTTTCTTT
TRBJ2-2	-	-	TRBV29-1	CSVENSTGELFF	TGCAGCGTTGAAAACAGTACCGGGGAGCTGTTTTTT
TRBJ2-5	many	TRBD2	TRBV12-3/TRBV12-4	CASSRNIGLAGNSETQYF	TGTGCCAGCAGCCGAAATATTGGACTAGCGGGGAACTCTGAGACCCAGTACTTC
TRBJ1-2	many	TRBD1	TRBV7-2	CASSGTGRASGYTF	TGTGCCAGCAGCGGGACAGGGAGGGCGAGTGGCTACACCTTC
TRBJ1-5	many	-	TRBV6-6	CASSYDLSSNQPQHF	TGTGCCAGCAGTTACGACCTCTCTAGCAATCAGCCCCAGCATTTT
TRBJ1-2	many	-	TRBV7-2	CASSLGPGASGYTF	TGTGCCAGCAGCTTAGGGCCGGGGGCGAGTGGCTACACCTTC
TRBJ2-2	-	TRBD1	TRBV18	CASSLGQGRTGELFF	TGTGCCAGCTCACTCGGACAGGGTAGAACCGGGGAGCTGTTTTTT
TRBJ1-6	many	TRBD1	TRBV28	CASSIPLTGGNSPLHF	TGTGCCAGCAGTATCCCCTTGACAGGGGGAAATTCACCCCTCCACTTT
TRBJ2-3	many	-	TRBV7-3	CASSPGYTDTQYF	TGTGCCAGCAGCCCAGGGTACACAGATACGCAGTATTTT
TRBJ1-2	many	TRBD1	TRBV5-5	CASSYTRGLVYGYTF	TGTGCCAGCAGCTATACCAGGGGGCTGGTCTATGGCTACACCTTC
TRBJ2-2	many	-	TRBV29-1	CSVGVTPGGELFF	TGCAGCGTTGGGGTTACTCCCGGGGGGGAGCTGTTTTTT
TRBJ2-1	many	TRBD2	TRBV6-1	CASSEGWTSGVQFF	TGTGCCAGCAGTGAGGGTTGGACTAGCGGGGTGCAGTTCTTC
TRBJ2-3	-	-	TRBV23-1	CASSPDFNTDTQYF	TGCGCCAGCAGTCCGGACTTCAACACAGATACGCAGTATTTT
TRBJ2-3	many	TRBD2	TRBV6-6	CASSYSLAGYAREITSTDTQYF	TGTGCCAGCAGTTACTCTCTAGCGGGTTATGCGCGGGAAATAACTAGCACAGATACGCAGTATTTT
TRBJ2-1	-	TRBD2	TRBV20-1	CSASEGAGGIHEQFF	TGCAGTGCTAGCGAAGGGGCGGGAGGCATTCATGAGCAGTTCTTC
TRBJ1-2	many	TRBD1	TRBV6-1	CASSSTGVNGYTF	TGTGCCAGCAGTTCGACAGGGGTGAATGGCTACACCTTC
TRBJ1-1	many	-	TRBV12-3/TRBV12-4	CASSLGEIEAFF	TGTGCCAGCAGTTTAGGGGAGATTGAAGCTTTCTTT
TRBJ2-2	few	-	TRBV7-3	CASSLLGDYSGELFF	TGTGCCAGCAGCTTACTGGGGGATTACAGCGGGGAGCTGTTTTTT
TRBJ2-7	many	-	TRBV7-2	CASSFPGQGVAGAKYEQYF	TGTGCCAGCAGCTTTCCCGGACAGGGTGTAGCGGGAGCCAAGTACGAGCAGTACTTC
TRBJ2-7	few	-	TRBV27	CASSSFDSPYEQYF	TGTGCCAGCAGTTCGTTCGACAGCCCCTACGAGCAGTACTTC